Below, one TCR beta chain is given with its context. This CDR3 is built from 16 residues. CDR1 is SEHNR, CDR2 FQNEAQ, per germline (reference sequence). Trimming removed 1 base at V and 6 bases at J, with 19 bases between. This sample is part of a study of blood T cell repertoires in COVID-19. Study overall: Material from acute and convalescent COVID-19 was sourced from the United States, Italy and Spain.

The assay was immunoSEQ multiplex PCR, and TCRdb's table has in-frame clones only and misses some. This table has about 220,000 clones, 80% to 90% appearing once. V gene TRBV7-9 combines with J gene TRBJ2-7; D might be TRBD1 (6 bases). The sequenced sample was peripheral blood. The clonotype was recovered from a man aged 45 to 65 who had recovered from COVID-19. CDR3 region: CASSLGQGTLPTEQYF. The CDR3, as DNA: TGTGCCAGCAGCTTAGGGCAGGGGACCCTCCCAACCGAGCAGTACTTC.